The 25 T cell receptor beta chains in this list originate from one sample, sequenced in a study of cytomegalovirus exposure and HLA in healthy donors. Amplification used 60 Vbeta primers and 13 Jbeta primers. Assay: immunoSEQ multiplex PCR; the TCRdb copy retains only in-frame clones and omits some. The repertoire includes approximately 170,000 clones, roughly 71% of them detected once, and roughly 7.3% sits in the top ten. Input material: PBMCs. Every receptor here comes from a male donor in good health and CMV-seropositive.

CDR3 sequence reads: CASSLMNGRTDSYEQYF. In nucleotides, the CDR3 is TGTGCCAGCAGCTTAATGAATGGGCGGACTGACTCCTACGAGCAGTACTTC. The chain employs TRBV7-2 and TRBJ2-7; D might be TRBD2 (5 bases). Germline values: CDR1 SGHTA, CDR2 FQGNSA. This CDR3 comprises 17 residues. The ends were cut back, 2 bases at V and 0 bases at J, with 17 bases in the middle.

This clone has a single count. Here the CDR3 DNA reads TGTGCCAGCAGCGCCACAGGGGACGTGAACACTGAAGCTTTCTTT. Protein sequence: CASSATGDVNTEAFF. V and J are TRBV7-9 and TRBJ1-1; 7 bases are shared with TRBD1. J was trimmed by 0 bases and V by 5 bases; bases with no gene match: 6. The CDR3 length is 15 residues. Germline V CDR1 and CDR2: SEHNR, FQNEAQ (reference sequence). The full variable domain, its missing parts supplied by reference TRBV7-9 and TRBJ1-1, is DTGVSQNPRHKITKRGQNVTFRCDPISEHNRLYWYRQTLGQGPEFLTYFQNEAQLEKSRLLSDRFSAERPKGSFSTLEIQRTEQGDSAMYLCASSATGDVNTEAFFGQGTRLTVV.

A single count supports this clone. The rearrangement links TRBV11-3 to TRBJ2-7, with a weak D call TRBD2 (6 bases). CDR1 is SGHNT, CDR2 YENEEA, per germline. The V end was cut by 3 bases, the J end by 3 bases, with 9 bases between. The CDR3 consists of 13 residues. The CDR3 region has the DNA TGTGCCAGCAGCTTCCGGGGAGGCTACGAGCAGTACTTC. Amino acids: CASSFRGGYEQYF.

The V gene is TRBV6-5, the J gene TRBJ2-3, with 11 bases fitting TRBD2. CDR3 length: 15 amino acids. Germline CDR1 and CDR2: MNHEY and SVGAGI. J was trimmed by 10 bases and V by 6 bases; bases with no gene match: 12. The CDR3 here is CASSPLAGEGYPQYF. The CDR3, as DNA: TGTGCCAGCAGCCCACTAGCGGGGGAGGGGTACCCGCAGTATTTT.

The CDR3: CASSYSADGYTF. CDR3 sequence (DNA): TGTGCCAGCAGTTACTCGGCGGATGGCTACACCTTC. The chain carries TRBV6-5 and TRBJ1-2, with D unresolved. From germline, CDR1 is MNHEY and CDR2 SVGAGI. The CDR3 covers 12 residues. Trimming shortened V by 0 bases and J by 6 bases, and 5 bases separated the two germline ends.

This clone was counted between two and nine times. The rearrangement links TRBV2 to TRBJ1-1; the match to TRBD1 covers 7 bases. The CDR3 has 14 residues. J lost 4 bases, V lost 2 bases, and 4 bases had no gene match. CDR1 is SNHLY, CDR2 FYNNEI, per germline. The CDR3 sequence: CASSERGRATEAFF. The CDR3 bases are TGTGCCAGCAGTGAAAGGGGGCGCGCCACTGAAGCTTTCTTT.

This sequence joins TRBV27 and TRBJ2-2; 8 positions match TRBD2. Germline V lookup: CDR1 MNHEY, CDR2 SMNVEV (reference sequence). The CDR3 consists of 14 residues. V trimming: 7 bases; J trimming: 4 bases; junction bases outside the gene matches: 5. CDR3 protein: CASTGLASTGELFF. The CDR3 coding sequence is TGTGCCAGCACTGGACTAGCTTCCACCGGGGAGCTGTTTTTT.

The chain couples TRBV7-2 to TRBJ2-2; D possibly corresponds to TRBD2 (6 bases). V was pared by 2 bases and J by 2 bases, with 12 bases between. The germline V gene encodes CDR1 SGHTA and CDR2 FQGNSA. The length of the CDR3 is 16 residues. CDR3 protein: CASSLSSAQNTGELFF. Here the CDR3 DNA reads TGTGCCAGCAGCTTATCTAGCGCACAAAACACCGGGGAGCTGTTTTTT.

The rearrangement links TRBV13 to TRBJ2-7, with D uncertain. CDR3 length: 13 residues. Trimming cost V 2 bases and J 7 bases, with 12 bases left between them. The germline V gene encodes CDR1 PRHDT and CDR2 FYEKMQ (reference sequence). The CDR3: CASSLSVRKEQYF. CDR3 sequence (DNA): TGTGCCAGCAGCTTAAGTGTGAGAAAAGAGCAGTACTTC. The full variable domain, rest sourced from reference TRBV13 and TRBJ2-7, is AAGVIQSPRHLIKEKRETATLKCYPIPRHDTVYWYQQGPGQDPQFLISFYEKMQSDKGSIPDRFSAQQFSDYHSELNMSSLELGDSALYFCASSLSVRKEQYFGPGTRLTVT.

The chain links TRBV7-6 to TRBJ1-1, with D unclear. The V and J ends lost 5 bases and 4 bases respectively, with 8 bases between them. There are 12 residues in the CDR3. CDR1 is SGHVS and CDR2 is FNYEAQ in the germline V gene. The CDR3 DNA reads as TGTGCCAGCAGCCGTCTATCCACTGAAGCTTTCTTT. This translates into CASSRLSTEAFF.

In this sample, this clone turned up once. The CDR3 bases are TGTGCCAGTAGTATAGTCCTACTGGGGCGGGGAGAGACCCAGTACTTC. The encoded protein is CASSIVLLGRGETQYF. The chain links TRBV19 to TRBJ2-5; D perhaps matches TRBD2 (6 bases). Trimming took 1 base from V and 4 from J, leaving 16 bases between them. CDR1 LNHDA and CDR2 SQIVND come from the germline V gene (reference sequence). This CDR3 is built from 16 residues. Filled out from reference TRBV19 and TRBJ2-5, the complete variable domain reads DGGITQSPKYLFRKEGQNVTLSCEQNLNHDAMYWYRQDPGQGLRLIYYSQIVNDFQKGDIAEGYSVSREKKESFPLTVTSAQKNPTAFYLCASSIVLLGRGETQYFGPGTRLLVL.

The V gene is TRBV6-6, the J gene TRBJ2-5; TRBD2 agrees at 12 bases. There are 16 residues in the CDR3. With 6 bases clipped from V and 5 bases from J, the junction kept 10 bases outside the gene matches. From germline, CDR1 is MNHNY and CDR2 SVGAGI (reference sequence). CDR3: CASRSGTSGSRETQYF. DNA for the CDR3: TGTGCCAGCAGATCCGGGACTAGCGGGTCTCGGGAGACCCAGTACTTC.

This sequence joins TRBV6-5 and TRBJ1-1; 7 nucleotides agree with TRBD1. The CDR3 is 15 residues long. The V gene end was trimmed by 6 bases and the J gene end by 6 bases; junction bases not matched to a gene: 13. The V gene's germline CDR1 is MNHEY and CDR2 SVGAGI. The CDR3 DNA reads as TGTGCCAGCAGACAACCGACAGGGTGGGGAGCTGAAGCTTTCTTT. Protein: CASRQPTGWGAEAFF.

This clone was observed a few times. This sequence joins TRBV6-6 and TRBJ2-3; a possible D gene is TRBD2 (7 bases). The ends were cut back, 6 bases at V and 2 bases at J, with 18 bases in the middle. This CDR3 contains 16 residues. Germline CDR1 reads MNHNY; CDR2 reads SVGAGI (reference sequence). The CDR3 protein is CASSTLRGPYTDTQYF. The CDR3 DNA is TGTGCCAGCAGCACCCTGCGGGGGCCCTACACAGATACGCAGTATTTT.

This chain joins TRBV7-9 and TRBJ1-2; D perhaps matches TRBD1 (6 bases). The ends were cut back, 1 base at V and 8 bases at J, with 8 bases in the middle. The CDR3 is 12 residues long. Germline CDR1 SEHNR, CDR2 FQNEAQ (reference sequence). The DNA of the CDR3 is TGTGCCAGCAGCTTAGAGGGGGTCGGCTACACCTTC. Its translation: CASSLEGVGYTF.

This clone was picked up a small number of times. V and J are TRBV30 and TRBJ2-3, with D unclear. V lost 5 bases and J 10 bases, leaving 16 bases between the germline ends. Per germline, CDR1 GTSNPN and CDR2 SVGIG (reference sequence). CDR3 length: 12 amino acids. The CDR3 loop reads CAWDAVSLPQYF. The CDR3 DNA reads as TGTGCCTGGGATGCTGTCAGTCTTCCGCAGTATTTT. Looking up the rest from reference TRBV30 and TRBJ2-3 gives the full variable domain: SQTIHQWPATLVQPVGSPLSLECTVEGTSNPNLYWYRQAAGRGLQLLFYSVGIGQISSEVPQNLSASRPQDRQFILSSKKLLLSDSGFYLCAWDAVSLPQYFGPGTRLTVL.

V gene TRBV7-9 combines with J gene TRBJ2-3; TRBD2 matches 12 bases. Germline V gives CDR1 SEHNR, CDR2 FQNEAQ (reference sequence). The J segment lost 5 bases and the V segment lost 3 bases, leaving 3 bases of the junction unmatched. The CDR3 is 15 residues long. CDR3 loop: CASSFLTSGGDTQYF. In DNA form, the CDR3 reads TGTGCCAGCAGCTTCCTGACTAGCGGGGGAGATACGCAGTATTTT.

The V call is TRBV10-1, the J call TRBJ1-5, with a weak D call TRBD1 (6 bases). Germline V gives CDR1 WNHNN, CDR2 SYGVQD (reference sequence). V gave up 10 bases and J gave up 3 bases, with 16 bases separating them. This CDR3 is 14 amino acids long. CDR3 coding DNA: TGCGCCACCGAGAGAGGACAGAACAATCAGCCCCAGCATTTT. Translation: CATERGQNNQPQHF.

This sequence joins TRBV10-3 and TRBJ2-5, with a weak D call TRBD2 (5 bases). Germline V lookup: CDR1 ENHRY, CDR2 SYGVKD. The CDR3 length is 13 residues. Trimming left V 2 bases short and J 4 bases short, with 8 bases between. DNA of the CDR3: TGTGCCATCAGTGAGCATGGAGGAGAGACCCAGTACTTC. Translation: CAISEHGGETQYF.

The rearrangement joins TRBV4-1 to TRBJ2-6; a possible D gene is TRBD2 (6 bases). This CDR3 comprises 18 residues. CDR1 and CDR2 (germline): MGHRA, YSYEKL. V gave up 5 bases and J gave up 0 bases, with 17 bases separating them. CDR3 nucleotide sequence: TGCGCCAGCAGCGGGCGGGGCGGCGTAAGCTCTGGGGCCAACGTCCTGACTTTC. Translated: CASSGRGGVSSGANVLTF.

CDR3 sequence reads: CASRFSPGSSDTQYF. The CDR3 DNA follows: TGTGCCAGCAGGTTTTCGCCCGGTTCATCGGATACGCAGTATTTT. The gene calls are TRBV2 and TRBJ2-3; D remains ambiguous. The germline V gene has CDR1 SNHLY and CDR2 FYNNEI. The V and J ends lost 6 bases and 6 bases respectively, with 19 bases between them. The CDR3 is 15 amino acids.

The chain is built from TRBV29-1 and TRBJ2-2; TRBD1 might be the D (6 bases). V shed 4 bases and J shed 4 bases, with 13 bases lying between them. CDR1 is SQVTM, CDR2 ANQGSEA, per germline. The CDR3 extends over 14 amino acids. CDR3: CSVVWGHTTGELFF. The CDR3 DNA reads TGCAGCGTTGTATGGGGACACACCACCGGGGAGCTGTTTTTT.

The V call is TRBV7-6, the J call TRBJ1-2; 7 bases line up with TRBD1. With V trimmed by 5 bases and J by 8 bases, 11 bases remained unmatched. From germline, CDR1 is SGHVS and CDR2 FNYEAQ. The length of the CDR3 is 14 residues. CDR3 nucleotide sequence: TGTGCCAGCAGCCAACAGGGGTCAATCTCCGGCTACACCTTC. Translation gives CASSQQGSISGYTF.

The J gene is TRBJ2-2, the V gene TRBV7-8, with TRBD2 identical over 7 bases. Germline V gives CDR1 SGHVS, CDR2 FQNEAQ. The junction had 6 bases not matched to a gene; V was cut back by 3 bases and J by 2 bases. CDR3 length equals 16 residues. In DNA, the CDR3 is TGTGCCAGCAGCTTCGGGGCTAGCGGTAACACCGGGGAGCTGTTTTTT. Translating gives CASSFGASGNTGELFF.

Remarks on this clone: Other DNA sequences of this sample code for an identical CDR3. The chain has TRBV2 and TRBJ1-5; possible D gene TRBD1, 6 bases. The V and J ends lost 3 bases and 0 bases respectively, with 9 bases between them. Germline V gene data show CDR1 as SNHLY and CDR2 as FYNNEI. This CDR3 comprises 15 residues. The CDR3: CASSEDSYSNQPQHF. The DNA for the CDR3 is TGTGCCAGCAGTGAGGACAGCTATAGCAATCAGCCCCAGCATTTT.